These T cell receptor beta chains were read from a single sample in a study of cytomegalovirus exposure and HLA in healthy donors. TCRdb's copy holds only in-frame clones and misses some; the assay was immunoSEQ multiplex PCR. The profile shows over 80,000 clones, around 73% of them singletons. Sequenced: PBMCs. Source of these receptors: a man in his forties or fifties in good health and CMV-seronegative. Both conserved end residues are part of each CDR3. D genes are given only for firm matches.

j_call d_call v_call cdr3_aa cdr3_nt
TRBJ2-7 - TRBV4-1 CASSLRDDILYEQYF TGCGCCAGCAGCCTCCGGGATGACATCCTCTACGAGCAGTACTTC
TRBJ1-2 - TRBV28 CASSLFALGGGTYGYTF TGTGCCAGCAGTTTATTCGCCTTAGGGGGGGGTACCTATGGCTACACCTTC
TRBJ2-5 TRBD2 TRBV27 CASSPRLAGEETQYF TGTGCCAGCAGTCCGAGACTAGCGGGGGAGGAGACCCAGTACTTC
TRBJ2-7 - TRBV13 CASSPEGSHEQYF TGTGCCAGCAGCCCGGAGGGGTCTCACGAGCAGTACTTC
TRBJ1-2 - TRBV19 CASSGQHLPRGGYTF TGTGCCAGTAGTGGACAGCACCTCCCCAGGGGTGGCTACACCTTC
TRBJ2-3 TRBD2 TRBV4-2 CASSPRPWASGGAWDTQYF TGTGCCAGCAGCCCCCGCCCATGGGCTAGCGGGGGGGCCTGGGATACGCAGTATTTT
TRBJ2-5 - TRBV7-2 CASSPRTSHLGGEQYF TGTGCCAGCAGCCCGAGGACCTCTCACCTAGGGGGGGAGCAGTACTTC
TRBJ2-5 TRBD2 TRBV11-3 CASSPGLAEETQYF TGTGCCAGCAGCCCGGGACTAGCGGAAGAGACCCAGTACTTC
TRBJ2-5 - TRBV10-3 CAIGRGLGETQYF TGTGCCATAGGACGGGGATTGGGGGAGACCCAGTACTTC
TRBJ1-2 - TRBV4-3 CASSQDQGGGAYYGYTF TGCGCCAGCAGCCAAGATCAAGGGGGAGGGGCGTACTATGGCTACACCTTC
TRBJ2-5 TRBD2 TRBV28 CASRPSGEQETQYF TGTGCCAGCAGACCTAGCGGGGAGCAAGAGACCCAGTACTTC
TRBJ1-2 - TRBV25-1 CASSETAAVGYTF TGTGCCAGCAGTGAGACGGCGGCAGTCGGCTACACCTTC
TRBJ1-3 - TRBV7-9 CASSLRRDGDYGNTIYF TGTGCCAGCAGCTTAAGGCGAGACGGGGACTACGGAAACACCATATATTTT
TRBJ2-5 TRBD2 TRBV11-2 CASSLEGASGGARGETQYF TGTGCCAGCAGCTTAGAAGGAGCTAGCGGGGGGGCTAGGGGGGAGACCCAGTACTTC
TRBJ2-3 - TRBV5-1 CASSTYSTDTQYF TGCGCCAGCAGCACCTATTCCACAGATACGCAGTATTTT
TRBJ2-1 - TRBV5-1 CASSLRVNEQFF TGCGCCAGCAGCCTGCGGGTAAATGAGCAGTTCTTC
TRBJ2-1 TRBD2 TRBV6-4 CASSGGSGGHNEQFF TGTGCCAGCAGTGGCGGTAGCGGGGGTCACAATGAGCAGTTCTTC